The T cell receptor (beta chain) described here comes from a study of liver allograft versus peripheral blood T cells. Overall study: A comparison was made between T cell receptor repertoires in transplanted livers and those in recipients' peripheral blood.

TCRdb reprocessed the reads via MiXCR and lists one record per CDR3 protein. The top ten hold 2.2% of the sample, which has around 12,000 distinct CDR3 sequences, approximately 30% seen once. This clonotype was detected a few times. The target antigen is unknown. Study results and limitations: Intragraft T cell receptor repertoires of liver allografts were reported to differ from peripheral blood repertoires.

The TCR comes from a human patient who had a liver transplant. Some T cells may be transferred from the graft donor.

CDR3 DNA sequence: TGTGCCAGCAGTACGACGGGACAGGGGGCCGGCCAGCCCCAGCATTTT. It encodes CASSTTGQGAGQPQHF. The J gene is TRBJ1-5, the V gene TRBV28; 12 nucleotides match TRBD1. This CDR3 contains 16 residues. Germline values: CDR1 MDHEN, CDR2 SYDVKM. V dropped 5 bases and J dropped 7; count of bases not matched to a gene: 9.